Reported below is one T cell receptor beta chain. As yet, its antigen is unknown. Method: immunoSEQ multiplex PCR; TCRdb's copy keeps in-frame clones and lacks some. The sample lists about 480,000 clones, around 88% occurring once. Trimming cost V 5 bases and J 0 bases, with 6 bases left between them. CDR1 and CDR2 (germline): PRHDT, FYEKMQ (reference sequence). The CDR3 is 13 amino acids. Treatment here: 15 to 20 received Ad26.COV2.S at low or high dose, single or two shots; about 5 received placebo; per-sample allocation not given. Sampling occurred on day 63 after the first vaccine or placebo injection. This record comes from a study of Ad26.COV2.S vaccination and SARS-CoV-2 variants. Across the whole study: The COV1001 Ad26.COV2.S trial arm included the donor. Ad26.COV2.S given intramuscularly, once or twice 56 days apart.

Study conclusions and caveats: Individuals receiving vaccine had higher spike-specific TCR breadth than placebo recipients did. For non-spike TCRs, breadth in vaccine recipients resembled that in placebo recipients.

The TCR sequence derives from a person between 18 and 60 years old who received the Ad26.COV2.S COVID-19 vaccine or a placebo. This specimen was peripheral blood, taken in a trial of Ad26.COV2.S vaccine versus placebo. The chain uses TRBV13 and TRBJ2-3; the D is unclear. CDR3 residues: CASSRPSTDTQYF. CDR3 bases: TGTGCCAGCAGCCGCCCAAGCACAGATACGCAGTATTTT.